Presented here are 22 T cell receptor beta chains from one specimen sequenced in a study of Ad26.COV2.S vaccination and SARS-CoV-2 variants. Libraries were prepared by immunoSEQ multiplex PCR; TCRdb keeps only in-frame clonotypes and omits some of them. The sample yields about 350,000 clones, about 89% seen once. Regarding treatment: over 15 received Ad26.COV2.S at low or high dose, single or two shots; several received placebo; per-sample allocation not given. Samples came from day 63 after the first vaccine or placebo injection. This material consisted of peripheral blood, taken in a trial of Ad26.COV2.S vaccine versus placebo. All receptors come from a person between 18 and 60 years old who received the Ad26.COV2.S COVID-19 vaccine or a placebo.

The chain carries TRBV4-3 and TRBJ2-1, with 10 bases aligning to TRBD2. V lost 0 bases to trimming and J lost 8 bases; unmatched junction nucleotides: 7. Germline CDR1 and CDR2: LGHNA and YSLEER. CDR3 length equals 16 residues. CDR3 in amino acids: CASSQDGSGGHDEQFF. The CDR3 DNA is TGCGCCAGCAGCCAAGATGGTAGCGGGGGGCACGATGAGCAGTTCTTC.

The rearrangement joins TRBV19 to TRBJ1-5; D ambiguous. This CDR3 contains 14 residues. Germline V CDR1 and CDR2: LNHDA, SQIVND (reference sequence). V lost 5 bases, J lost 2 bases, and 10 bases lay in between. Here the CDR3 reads CASSEGRGNQPQHF. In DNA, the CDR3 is TGTGCCAGTAGTGAGGGTCGGGGCAATCAGCCCCAGCATTTT.

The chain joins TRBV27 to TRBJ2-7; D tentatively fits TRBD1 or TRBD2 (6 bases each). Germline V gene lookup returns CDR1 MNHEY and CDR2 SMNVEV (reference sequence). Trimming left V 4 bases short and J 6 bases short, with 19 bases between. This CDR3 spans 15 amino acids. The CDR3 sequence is CASSYRNLRGLEQYF. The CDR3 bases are TGTGCCAGCAGTTATCGCAACCTCAGGGGACTCGAGCAGTACTTC.

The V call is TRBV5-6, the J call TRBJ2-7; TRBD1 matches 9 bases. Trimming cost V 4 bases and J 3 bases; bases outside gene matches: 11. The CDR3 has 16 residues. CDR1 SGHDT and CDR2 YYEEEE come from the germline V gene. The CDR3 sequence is CASSATHRGPFYEQYF. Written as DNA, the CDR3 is TGTGCCAGCAGCGCGACACACAGGGGGCCCTTCTACGAGCAGTACTTC.

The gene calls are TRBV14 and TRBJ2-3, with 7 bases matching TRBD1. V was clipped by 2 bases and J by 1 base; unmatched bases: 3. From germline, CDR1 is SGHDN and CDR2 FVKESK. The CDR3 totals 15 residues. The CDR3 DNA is TGTGCCAGCAGCCAATACGGACAGGGCACAGATACGCAGTATTTT. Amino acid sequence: CASSQYGQGTDTQYF.

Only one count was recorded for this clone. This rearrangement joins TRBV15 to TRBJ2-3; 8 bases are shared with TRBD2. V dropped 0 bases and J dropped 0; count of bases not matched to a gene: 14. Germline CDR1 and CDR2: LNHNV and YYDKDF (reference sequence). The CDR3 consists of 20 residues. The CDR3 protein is CATSRETTPLAGVSTDTQYF. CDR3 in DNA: TGTGCCACCAGCAGAGAGACCACCCCTCTAGCGGGCGTAAGCACAGATACGCAGTATTTT.

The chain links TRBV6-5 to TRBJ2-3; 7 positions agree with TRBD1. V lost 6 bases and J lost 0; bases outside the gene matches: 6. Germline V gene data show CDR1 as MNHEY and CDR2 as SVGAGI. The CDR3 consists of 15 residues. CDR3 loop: CASRETGPSTDTQYF. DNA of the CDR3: TGTGCCAGCAGAGAGACAGGGCCGAGCACAGATACGCAGTATTTT.

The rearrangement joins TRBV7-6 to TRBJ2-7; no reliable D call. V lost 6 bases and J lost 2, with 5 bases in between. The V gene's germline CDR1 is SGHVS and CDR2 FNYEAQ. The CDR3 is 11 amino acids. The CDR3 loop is CASSSPYEQYF. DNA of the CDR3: TGTGCCAGCAGTTCCCCCTACGAGCAGTACTTC.

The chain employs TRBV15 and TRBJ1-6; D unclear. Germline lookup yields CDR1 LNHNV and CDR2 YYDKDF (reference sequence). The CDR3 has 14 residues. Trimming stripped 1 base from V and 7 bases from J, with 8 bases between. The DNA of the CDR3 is TGTGCCACCAGCAGAGTCTACAGCAATTCACCCCTCCACTTT. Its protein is CATSRVYSNSPLHF.

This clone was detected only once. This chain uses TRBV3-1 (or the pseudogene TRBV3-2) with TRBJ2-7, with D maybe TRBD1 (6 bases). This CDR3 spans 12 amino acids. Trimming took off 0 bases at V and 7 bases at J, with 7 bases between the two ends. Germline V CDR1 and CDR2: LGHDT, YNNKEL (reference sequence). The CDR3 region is CASSQEDREQYF. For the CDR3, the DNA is TGTGCCAGCAGCCAAGAGGACAGAGAGCAGTACTTC.

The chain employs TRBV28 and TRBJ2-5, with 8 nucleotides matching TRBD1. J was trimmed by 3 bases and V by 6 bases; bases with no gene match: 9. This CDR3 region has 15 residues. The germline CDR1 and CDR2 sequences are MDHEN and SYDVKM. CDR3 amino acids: CASSRQTTGEETQYF. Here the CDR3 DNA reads TGTGCCAGCAGCCGCCAGACGACAGGGGAAGAGACCCAGTACTTC.

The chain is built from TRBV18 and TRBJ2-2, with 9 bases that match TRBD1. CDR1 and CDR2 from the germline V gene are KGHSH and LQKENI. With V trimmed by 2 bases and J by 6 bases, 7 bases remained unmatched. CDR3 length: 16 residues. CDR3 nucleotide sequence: TGTGCCAGCTCACCAACGGGACAGGGAAGGGCCGGGGAGCTGTTTTTT. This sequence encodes CASSPTGQGRAGELFF.

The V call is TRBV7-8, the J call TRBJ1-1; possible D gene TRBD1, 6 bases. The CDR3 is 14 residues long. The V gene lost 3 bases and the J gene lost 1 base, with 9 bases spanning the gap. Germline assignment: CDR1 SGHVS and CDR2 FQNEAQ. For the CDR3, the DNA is TGTGCCAGCAGCTTGGGGACAACGAACACTGAAGCTTTCTTT. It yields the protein CASSLGTTNTEAFF.

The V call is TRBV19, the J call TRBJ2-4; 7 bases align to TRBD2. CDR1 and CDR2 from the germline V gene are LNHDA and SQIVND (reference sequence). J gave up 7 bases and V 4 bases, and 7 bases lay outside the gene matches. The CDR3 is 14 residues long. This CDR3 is CASSTPGGDNIQYF. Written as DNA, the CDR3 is TGTGCCAGTAGTACACCTGGGGGGGATAACATTCAGTACTTC.

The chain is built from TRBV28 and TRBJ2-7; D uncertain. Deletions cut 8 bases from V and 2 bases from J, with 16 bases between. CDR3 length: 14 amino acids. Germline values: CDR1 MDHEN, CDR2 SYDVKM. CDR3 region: CASGRPVGPYEQYF. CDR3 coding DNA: TGTGCCAGCGGCCGACCCGTTGGGCCCTACGAGCAGTACTTC.

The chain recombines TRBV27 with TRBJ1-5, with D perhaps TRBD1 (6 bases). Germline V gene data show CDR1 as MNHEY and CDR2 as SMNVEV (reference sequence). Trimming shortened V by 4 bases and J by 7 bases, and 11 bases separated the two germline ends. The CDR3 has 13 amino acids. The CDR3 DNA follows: TGTGCCAGCAGTTCCAGGGGATGGCAGCCCCAGCATTTT. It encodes CASSSRGWQPQHF.

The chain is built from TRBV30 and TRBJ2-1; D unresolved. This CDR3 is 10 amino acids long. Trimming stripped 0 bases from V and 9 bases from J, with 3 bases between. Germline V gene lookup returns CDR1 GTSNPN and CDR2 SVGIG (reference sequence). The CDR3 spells CAWSVGEQFF. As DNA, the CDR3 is TGTGCCTGGAGTGTAGGTGAGCAGTTCTTC.

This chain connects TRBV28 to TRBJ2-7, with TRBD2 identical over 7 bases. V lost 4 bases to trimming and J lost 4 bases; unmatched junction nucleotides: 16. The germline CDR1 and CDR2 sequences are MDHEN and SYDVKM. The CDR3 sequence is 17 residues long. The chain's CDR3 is CASSSWIVRLAGYEQYF. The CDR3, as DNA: TGTGCCAGCAGTTCTTGGATTGTGCGACTAGCAGGTTACGAGCAGTACTTC. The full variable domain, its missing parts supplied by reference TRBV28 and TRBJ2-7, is DVKVTQSSRYLVKRTGEKVFLECVQDMDHENMFWYRQDPGLGLRLIYFSYDVKMKEKGDIPEGYSVSREKKERFSLILESASTNQTSMYLCASSSWIVRLAGYEQYFGPGTRLTVT.

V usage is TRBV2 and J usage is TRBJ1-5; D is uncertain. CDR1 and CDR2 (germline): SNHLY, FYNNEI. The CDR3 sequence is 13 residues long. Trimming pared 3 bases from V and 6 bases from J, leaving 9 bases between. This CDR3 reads CASSDTGIQPQHF. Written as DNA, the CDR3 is TGTGCCAGCAGTGATACTGGGATTCAGCCCCAGCATTTT.

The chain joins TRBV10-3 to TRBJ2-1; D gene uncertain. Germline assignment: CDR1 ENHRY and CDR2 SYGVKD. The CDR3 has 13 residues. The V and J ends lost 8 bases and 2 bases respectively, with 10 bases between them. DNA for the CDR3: TGTGCCATCGGGGAATACACCTACAATGAGCAGTTCTTC. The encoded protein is CAIGEYTYNEQFF.

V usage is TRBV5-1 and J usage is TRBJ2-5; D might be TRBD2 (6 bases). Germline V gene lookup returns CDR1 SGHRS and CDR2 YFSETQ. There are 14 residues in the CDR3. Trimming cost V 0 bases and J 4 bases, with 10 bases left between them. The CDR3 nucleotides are TGCGCCAGCAGCTTGGCGGGACTCCCAGAGACCCAGTACTTC. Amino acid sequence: CASSLAGLPETQYF.

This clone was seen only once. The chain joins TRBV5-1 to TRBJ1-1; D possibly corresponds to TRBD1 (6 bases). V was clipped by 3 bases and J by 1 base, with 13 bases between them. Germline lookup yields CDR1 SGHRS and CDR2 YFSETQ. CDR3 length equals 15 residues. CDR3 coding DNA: TGCGCCAGCAGCTCAAACGTACAGGGGAACACTGAAGCTTTCTTT. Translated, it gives CASSSNVQGNTEAFF.